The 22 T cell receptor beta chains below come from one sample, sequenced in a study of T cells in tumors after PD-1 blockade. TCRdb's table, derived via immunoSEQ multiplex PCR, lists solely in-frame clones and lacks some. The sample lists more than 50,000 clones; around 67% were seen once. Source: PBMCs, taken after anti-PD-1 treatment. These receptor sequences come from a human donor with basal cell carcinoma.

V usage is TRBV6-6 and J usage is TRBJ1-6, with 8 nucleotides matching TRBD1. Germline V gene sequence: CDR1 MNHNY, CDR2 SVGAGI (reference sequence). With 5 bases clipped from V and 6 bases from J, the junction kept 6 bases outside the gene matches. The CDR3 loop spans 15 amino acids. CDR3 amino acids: CASSPSTGVNSPLHF. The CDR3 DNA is TGTGCCAGCAGTCCGTCGACAGGGGTTAATTCACCCCTCCACTTT.

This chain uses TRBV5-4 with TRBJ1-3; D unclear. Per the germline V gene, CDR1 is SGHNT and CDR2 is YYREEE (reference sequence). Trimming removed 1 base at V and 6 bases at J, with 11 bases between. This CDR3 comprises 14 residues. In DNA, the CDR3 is TGTGCCAGCAGCTTGCAGGACGGGATAAACACCATATATTTT. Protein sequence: CASSLQDGINTIYF.

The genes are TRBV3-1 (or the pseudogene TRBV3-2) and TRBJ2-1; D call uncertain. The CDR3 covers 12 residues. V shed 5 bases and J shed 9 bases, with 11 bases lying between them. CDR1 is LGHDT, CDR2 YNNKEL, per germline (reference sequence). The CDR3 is CASSFQVGEQFF. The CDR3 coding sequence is TGTGCCAGCAGCTTCCAAGTGGGTGAGCAGTTCTTC.

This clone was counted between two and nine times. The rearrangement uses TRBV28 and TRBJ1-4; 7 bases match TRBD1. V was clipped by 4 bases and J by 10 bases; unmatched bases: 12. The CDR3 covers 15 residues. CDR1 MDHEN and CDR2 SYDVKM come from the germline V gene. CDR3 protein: CASSSRTGRGGKLFF. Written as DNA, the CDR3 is TGTGCCAGCAGTTCAAGGACAGGCCGGGGGGGAAAACTGTTTTTT.

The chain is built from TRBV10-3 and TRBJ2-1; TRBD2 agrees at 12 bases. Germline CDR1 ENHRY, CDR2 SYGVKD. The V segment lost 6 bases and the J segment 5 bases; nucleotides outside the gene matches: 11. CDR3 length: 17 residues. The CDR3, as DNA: TGTGCCATCAGCCGAGCCACTAGCGGGGGGTATAACAATGAGCAGTTCTTC. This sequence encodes CAISRATSGGYNNEQFF.

The chain's CDR3 is CAIKGPQETQYF. The CDR3 bases are TGTGCCATCAAGGGGCCCCAAGAGACCCAGTACTTC. V and J are TRBV10-3 and TRBJ2-5, with D possibly TRBD1 on 5 matching bases. Germline V gene lookup returns CDR1 ENHRY and CDR2 SYGVKD. The V gene lost 7 bases and the J gene lost 1 base, with 7 bases spanning the gap. The CDR3 has 12 residues.

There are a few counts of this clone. CDR3 in DNA: TGCGCCAGCAGCTTGGCCCTGGACAGCTCTGGGGATGAAAAACTGTTTTTT. Translation gives CASSLALDSSGDEKLFF. The gene calls are TRBV5-1 and TRBJ1-4, with D possibly TRBD1 on 6 matching bases. The CDR3 covers 17 residues. The germline gives CDR1 SGHRS, CDR2 YFSETQ. Trimming cost V 0 bases and J 6 bases, with 18 bases left between them.

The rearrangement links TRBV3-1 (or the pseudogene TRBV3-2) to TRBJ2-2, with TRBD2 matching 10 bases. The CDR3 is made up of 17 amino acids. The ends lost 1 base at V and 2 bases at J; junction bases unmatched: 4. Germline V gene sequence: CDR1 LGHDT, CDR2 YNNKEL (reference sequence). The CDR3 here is CASSQVPSGGNTGELFF. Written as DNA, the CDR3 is TGTGCCAGCAGCCAAGTTCCTAGCGGGGGTAACACCGGGGAGCTGTTTTTT.

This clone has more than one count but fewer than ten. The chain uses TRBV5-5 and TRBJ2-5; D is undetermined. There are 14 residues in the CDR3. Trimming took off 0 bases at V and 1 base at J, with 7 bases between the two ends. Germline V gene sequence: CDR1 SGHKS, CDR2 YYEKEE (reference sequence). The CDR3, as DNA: TGTGCCAGCAGCTTGGCGTGGGGCCAAGAGACCCAGTACTTC. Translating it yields CASSLAWGQETQYF.

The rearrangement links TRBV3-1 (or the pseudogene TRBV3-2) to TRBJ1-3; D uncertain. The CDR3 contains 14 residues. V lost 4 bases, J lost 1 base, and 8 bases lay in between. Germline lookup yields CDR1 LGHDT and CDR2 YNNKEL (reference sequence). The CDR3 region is CASSPGRSGNTIYF. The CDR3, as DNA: TGTGCCAGCAGCCCAGGTCGGTCTGGAAACACCATATATTTT.

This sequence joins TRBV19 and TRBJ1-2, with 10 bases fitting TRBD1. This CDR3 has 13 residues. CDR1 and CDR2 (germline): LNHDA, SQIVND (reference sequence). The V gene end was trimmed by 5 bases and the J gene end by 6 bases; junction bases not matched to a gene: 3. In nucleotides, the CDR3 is TGTGCCAGTAGTCCGGGACAGGGGAATGGCTACACCTTC. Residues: CASSPGQGNGYTF.

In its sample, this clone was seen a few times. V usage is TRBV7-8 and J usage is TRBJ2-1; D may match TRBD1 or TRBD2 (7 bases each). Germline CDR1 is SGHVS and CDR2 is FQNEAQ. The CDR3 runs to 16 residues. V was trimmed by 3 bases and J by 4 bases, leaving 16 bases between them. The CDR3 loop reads CASSLRQGGVYNEQFF. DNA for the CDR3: TGTGCCAGCAGCTTGCGACAGGGAGGGGTTTACAATGAGCAGTTCTTC.

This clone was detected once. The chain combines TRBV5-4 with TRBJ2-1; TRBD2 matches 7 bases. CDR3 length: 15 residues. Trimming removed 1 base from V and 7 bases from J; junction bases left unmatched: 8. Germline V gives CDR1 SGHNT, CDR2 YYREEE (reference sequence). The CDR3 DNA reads TGTGCCAGCAGCTTGATGGCGGGGGATATGAATGAGCAGTTCTTC. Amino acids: CASSLMAGDMNEQFF.

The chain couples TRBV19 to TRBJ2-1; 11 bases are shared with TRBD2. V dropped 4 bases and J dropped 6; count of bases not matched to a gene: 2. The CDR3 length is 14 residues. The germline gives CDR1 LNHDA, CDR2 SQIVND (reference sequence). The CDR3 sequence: CASSTGLAVNEQFF. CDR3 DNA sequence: TGTGCCAGTAGTACGGGACTAGCGGTCAATGAGCAGTTCTTC.

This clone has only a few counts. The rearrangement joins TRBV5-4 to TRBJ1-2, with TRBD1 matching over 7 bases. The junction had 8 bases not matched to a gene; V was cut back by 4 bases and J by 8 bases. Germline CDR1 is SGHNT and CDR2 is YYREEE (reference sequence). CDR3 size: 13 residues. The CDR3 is CASSPTGREGYTF. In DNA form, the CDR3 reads TGTGCCAGCAGCCCGACAGGGCGGGAGGGCTACACCTTC.

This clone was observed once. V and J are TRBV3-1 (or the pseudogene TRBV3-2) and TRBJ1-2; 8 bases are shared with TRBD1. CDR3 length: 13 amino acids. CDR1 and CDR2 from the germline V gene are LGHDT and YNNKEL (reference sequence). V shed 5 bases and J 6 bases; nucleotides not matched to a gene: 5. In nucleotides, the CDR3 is TGTGCCAGCAGCTACAGACAGGGGAATGGCTACACCTTC. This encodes CASSYRQGNGYTF.

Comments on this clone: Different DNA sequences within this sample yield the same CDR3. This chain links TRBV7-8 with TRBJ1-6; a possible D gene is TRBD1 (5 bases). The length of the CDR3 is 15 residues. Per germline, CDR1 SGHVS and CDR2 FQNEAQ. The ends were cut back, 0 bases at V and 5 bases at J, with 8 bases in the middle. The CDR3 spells CASSLAGANNSPLHF. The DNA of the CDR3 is TGTGCCAGCAGCTTAGCCGGGGCCAATAATTCACCCCTCCACTTT.

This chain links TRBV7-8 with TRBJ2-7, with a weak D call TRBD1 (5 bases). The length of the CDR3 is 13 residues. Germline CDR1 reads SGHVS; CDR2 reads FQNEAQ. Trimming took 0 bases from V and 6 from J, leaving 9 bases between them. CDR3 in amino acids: CASSLAGQLEQYF. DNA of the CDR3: TGTGCCAGCAGCTTAGCGGGGCAACTCGAGCAGTACTTC. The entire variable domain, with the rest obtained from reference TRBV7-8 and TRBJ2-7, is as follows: GAGVSQSPRYKVAKRGQDVALRCDPISGHVSLFWYQQALGQGPEFLTYFQNEAQLDKSGLPSDRFFAERPEGSVSTLKIQRTQQEDSAVYLCASSLAGQLEQYFGPGTRLTVT.

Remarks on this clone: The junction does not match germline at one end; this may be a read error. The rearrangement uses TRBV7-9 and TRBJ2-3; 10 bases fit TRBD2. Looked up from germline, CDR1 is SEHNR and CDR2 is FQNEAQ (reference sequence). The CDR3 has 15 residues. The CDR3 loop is CASSIAGGPTDTQYF. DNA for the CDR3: TGTGCCAGCAGCATAGCGGGGGGTCCCACAGATACGCAGTATTTT.

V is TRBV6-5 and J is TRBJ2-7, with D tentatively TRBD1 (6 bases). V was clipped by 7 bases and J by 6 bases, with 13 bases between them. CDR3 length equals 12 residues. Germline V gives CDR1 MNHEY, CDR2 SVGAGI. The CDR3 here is CASKGESGEQYF. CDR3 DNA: TGTGCCAGCAAGGGGGAGTCTGGCGAGCAGTACTTC.

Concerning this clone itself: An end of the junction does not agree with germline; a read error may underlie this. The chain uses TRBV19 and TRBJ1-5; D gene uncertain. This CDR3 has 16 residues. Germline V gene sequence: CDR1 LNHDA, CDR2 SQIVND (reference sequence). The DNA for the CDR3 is TGTGCCAGTAGGATAGCCCACCCTGCGGTAAATCAGCCCCAGCATTTT. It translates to CASRIAHPAVNQPQHF.

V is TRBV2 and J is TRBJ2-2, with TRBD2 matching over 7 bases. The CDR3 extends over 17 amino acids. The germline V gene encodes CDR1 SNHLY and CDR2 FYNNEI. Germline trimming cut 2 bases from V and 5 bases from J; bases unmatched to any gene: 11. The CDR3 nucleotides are TGTGCCAGCAGTGAACGACTTTATAGCGGGCCTACCGGGGAGCTGTTTTTT. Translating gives CASSERLYSGPTGELFF. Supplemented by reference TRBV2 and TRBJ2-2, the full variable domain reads EPEVTQTPSHQVTQMGQEVILRCVPISNHLYFYWYRQILGQKVEFLVSFYNNEISEKSEIFDDQFSVERPDGSNFTLKIRSTKLEDSAMYFCASSERLYSGPTGELFFGEGSRLTVL.